Many counts were recorded for the clone carrying this TCR beta chain. TCRdb reprocessed the 5' RACE reads via MiXCR and lists one record per CDR3 protein. Here the sample spans 78,000 or so distinct CDR3 sequences, about 7.2% being singletons. The source of the sample is a study of T cells after yellow fever vaccination. J lost 5 bases, V lost 0 bases, and 4 bases had no gene match. Germline loops: CDR1 SGHRS, CDR2 YFSETQ. This CDR3 is built from 14 residues. The receptor was derived from a man between 18 and 29 years old who received the YFV17D yellow fever vaccine. Sequenced material: CD8+ T cells sorted from PBMCs, taken 10 to 11 days after the first yellow fever vaccination. This chain connects TRBV5-1 to TRBJ1-1; 7 bases map to TRBD1. CDR3 sequence: CASSLAGGQTEAFF. The DNA of the CDR3 is TGCGCCAGCAGCTTGGCCGGGGGACAGACTGAAGCTTTCTTT.